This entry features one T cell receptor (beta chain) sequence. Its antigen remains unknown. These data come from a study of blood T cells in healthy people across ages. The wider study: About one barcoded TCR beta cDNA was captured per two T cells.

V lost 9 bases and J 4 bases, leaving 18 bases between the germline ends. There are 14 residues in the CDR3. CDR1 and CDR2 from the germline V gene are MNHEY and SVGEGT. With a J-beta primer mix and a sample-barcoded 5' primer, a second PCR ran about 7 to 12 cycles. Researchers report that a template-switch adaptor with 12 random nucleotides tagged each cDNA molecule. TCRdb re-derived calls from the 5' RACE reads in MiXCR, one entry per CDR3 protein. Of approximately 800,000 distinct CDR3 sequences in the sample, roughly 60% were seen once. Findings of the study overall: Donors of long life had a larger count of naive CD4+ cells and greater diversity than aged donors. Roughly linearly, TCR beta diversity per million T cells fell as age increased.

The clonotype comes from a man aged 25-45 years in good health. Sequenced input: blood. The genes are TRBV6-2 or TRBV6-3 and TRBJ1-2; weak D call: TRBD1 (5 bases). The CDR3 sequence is CASRGTDTTYGYTF. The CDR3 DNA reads TGTGCCAGTCGAGGGACGGACACTACCTATGGCTACACCTTC.